This TCR beta chain was found in a study of T cell repertoires in cytomegalovirus infection. Turning to the study itself: Shared public TCR beta signatures pointed to both CMV infection and a matching HLA type.

Germline V CDR1 and CDR2: MGHRA, YSYEKL. The CDR3 extends over 16 amino acids. Trimming removed 0 bases from V and 6 bases from J, with 15 bases in between. Broader study findings: Clonotype analysis showed dominance of the ex vivo response by HLA-C-restricted CMV-specific TCR beta clonotypes. Summed frequency of shared TCR beta families picked out CMV carriers who also had the relevant HLA.

TCRdb re-analysed the reads in MiXCR, keeping a single row per CDR3 protein. Found here are hundreds of thousands of distinct CDR3 sequences, 20% to 25% of them singletons; the top ten hold 8%. This clonotype was seen only a few times. The antigen remains unidentified. The source is a human donor in good health (CMV status not recorded). Some clones in this sample may be carry-over from other donors' samples. The chain carries TRBV4-1 and TRBJ2-1; D not resolved. Sequenced: CD8+ T cells from PBMCs. The CDR3 is CASSQDQSGPPNEQFF. DNA of the CDR3: TGCGCCAGCAGCCAAGATCAATCCGGCCCTCCCAATGAGCAGTTCTTC.